The 30 T cell receptor beta chains below were found in one sample sequenced in a study of cytomegalovirus exposure and HLA in healthy donors. Primers for the PCR totalled 60 Vbeta and 13 Jbeta. Data came from immunoSEQ multiplex PCR; TCRdb stores just in-frame clones and leaves some out. The sample yields 130,000 or so clones, 74% seen once. The sample taken for sequencing was PBMCs. The receptors here all came from a male donor in good health and CMV-seronegative.

This clone was seen once. The chain employs TRBV6-5 and TRBJ1-3; 9 bases align to TRBD1. The V segment lost 2 bases and the J segment 8 bases; nucleotides outside the gene matches: 10. Germline loops: CDR1 MNHEY, CDR2 SVGAGI. This CDR3 is 16 amino acids long. CDR3 bases: TGTGCCAGCAGTTACCGCACAGGGGGCCCAGGGGACACCATATATTTT. It yields the protein CASSYRTGGPGDTIYF.

The gene calls are TRBV5-6 and TRBJ1-5; a weak D match, TRBD1 (6 bases). The CDR3 is made up of 15 amino acids. Trimming cost V 0 bases and J 5 bases, with 12 bases left between them. Germline-derived CDR1 and CDR2 are SGHDT and YYEEEE. CDR3 loop: CASSLDGTPDQPQHF. For the CDR3, the DNA is TGTGCCAGCAGCTTGGACGGGACACCAGATCAGCCCCAGCATTTT.

The table lists this clone with a count of one. The gene calls are TRBV19 and TRBJ2-3; 8 positions agree with TRBD2. The CDR3 contains 16 residues. The V gene end was trimmed by 3 bases and the J gene end by 0 bases; junction bases not matched to a gene: 5. Germline loops: CDR1 LNHDA, CDR2 SQIVND (reference sequence). The CDR3: CASSMLASGSTDTQYF. Written as DNA, the CDR3 is TGTGCCAGTAGTATGTTGGCTAGCGGGAGCACAGATACGCAGTATTTT.

To note about this clone: This CDR3 is also generated by other DNA sequences in the sample. This rearrangement joins TRBV9 to TRBJ2-2, with a weak D call TRBD2 (5 bases). The CDR3 is made up of 13 amino acids. Between the trimmed V and J ends, which lost 2 bases and 4 bases, there was a span of 6 bases. CDR1 is SGDLS, CDR2 YYNGEE, per germline. This CDR3 reads CASSVRGTGELFF. CDR3 nucleotides: TGTGCCAGCAGCGTCCGGGGCACCGGGGAGCTGTTTTTT. Combining the CDR3 with reference TRBV9 and TRBJ2-2 gives the whole variable domain DSGVTQTPKHLITATGQRVTLRCSPRSGDLSVYWYQQSLDQGLQFLIQYYNGEERAKGNILERFSAQQFPDLHSELNLSSLELGDSALYFCASSVRGTGELFFGEGSRLTVL.

The rearrangement links TRBV11-2 to TRBJ2-7; TRBD1 matches at 10 bases. CDR3 length equals 15 residues. Looked up from germline, CDR1 is SGHAT and CDR2 is FQNNGV. J gave up 5 bases and V 4 bases, and 8 bases lay outside the gene matches. The CDR3 loop is CASSYPGQGSNEQYF. Written as DNA, the CDR3 is TGTGCCAGCAGCTACCCGGGACAGGGGAGCAACGAGCAGTACTTC.

V usage is TRBV4-3 and J usage is TRBJ2-1; D is possibly TRBD1 (5 bases). The V end was cut by 4 bases, the J end by 0 bases, with 10 bases between. Looked up from germline, CDR1 is LGHNA and CDR2 is YSLEER. The CDR3 totals 15 residues. The CDR3 DNA is TGCGCCAGCAGCCCAGGGCCTAGCTCCTACAATGAGCAGTTCTTC. It codes for CASSPGPSSYNEQFF.

This CDR3 reads CASSNPWTASSYEQYF. DNA for the CDR3: TGTGCCAGCAGCAACCCATGGACAGCCAGCTCCTACGAGCAGTACTTC. This chain links TRBV11-2 with TRBJ2-7, with D possibly matching TRBD1 (6 bases). CDR1 SGHAT and CDR2 FQNNGV come from the germline V gene. The CDR3 has 16 amino acids. V lost 5 bases and J lost 0, with 17 bases in between. Complete variable domain (other parts from reference TRBV11-2 and TRBJ2-7): EAGVAQSPRYKIIEKRQSVAFWCNPISGHATLYWYQQILGQGPKLLIQFQNNGVVDDSQLPKDRFSAERLKGVDSTLKIQPAKLEDSAVYLCASSNPWTASSYEQYFGPGTRLTVT.

The rearrangement uses TRBV7-9 and TRBJ1-1; D is possibly TRBD1 (5 bases). Germline CDR1 and CDR2: SEHNR and FQNEAQ (reference sequence). This CDR3 has 13 amino acids. Trimming stripped 3 bases from V and 2 bases from J, with 7 bases between. CDR3 coding DNA: TGTGCCAGCAGCTTCGGGGGTAACACTGAAGCTTTCTTT. Translated: CASSFGGNTEAFF. The variable domain in full, with the rest retrieved from reference TRBV7-9 and TRBJ1-1, is DTGVSQNPRHKITKRGQNVTFRCDPISEHNRLYWYRQTLGQGPEFLTYFQNEAQLEKSRLLSDRFSAERPKGSFSTLEIQRTEQGDSAMYLCASSFGGNTEAFFGQGTRLTVV.

This clone has a single count. The rearrangement joins TRBV5-1 to TRBJ2-7; D is possibly TRBD1 (6 bases). V was trimmed by 7 bases and J by 5 bases, leaving 13 bases between them. There are 12 residues in the CDR3. Germline V gene data show CDR1 as SGHRS and CDR2 as YFSETQ. In DNA, the CDR3 is TGCGCCAGCGGCTGGACAGAGAACGAGCAGTACTTC. Translating it yields CASGWTENEQYF.

This chain joins TRBV9 and TRBJ2-3; D may be TRBD1 (6 bases). CDR1 is SGDLS, CDR2 YYNGEE, per germline. The CDR3 totals 15 residues. Trimming pared 4 bases from V and 4 bases from J, leaving 16 bases between. The CDR3 DNA follows: TGTGCCAGCAGCACTCCGCAGGGGCGCGCAGATACGCAGTATTTT. Translating gives CASSTPQGRADTQYF.

The genes are TRBV2 and TRBJ2-7, with D possibly being TRBD2 (5 bases). This CDR3 comprises 14 residues. Looked up from germline, CDR1 is SNHLY and CDR2 is FYNNEI. V was shortened by 7 bases and J by 0 bases, with 13 bases between the two germline ends. DNA for the CDR3: TGTGCCAGCACCCTAACCGGACTCTCCTACGAGCAGTACTTC. It is translated as CASTLTGLSYEQYF.

The count of this clone is one. This chain joins TRBV7-3 and TRBJ2-3, with TRBD2 identical over 10 bases. The CDR3 spans 15 residues. After removal of 4 bases from V and 2 bases from J, the junction contained 3 bases not matched to a gene. Per the germline V gene, CDR1 is SGHTA and CDR2 is FQGTGA. The DNA of the CDR3 is TGTGCCAGCAGCTATACTAGCGGGGACACAGATACGCAGTATTTT. Its translation is CASSYTSGDTDTQYF.

This chain connects TRBV6-6 to TRBJ2-5, with D possibly TRBD2 on 6 matching bases. Trimming cost V 0 bases and J 4 bases, with 9 bases left between them. Germline values: CDR1 MNHNY, CDR2 SVGAGI (reference sequence). This CDR3 is built from 14 residues. CDR3 coding DNA: TGTGCCAGCAGTTACTCGGGGGGTTTAGAGACCCAGTACTTC. It is translated as CASSYSGGLETQYF.

CDR3 in DNA: TGTGCCAGCAGCTTGGGCGACAGGGGACGAAACACCGGGGAGCTGTTTTTT. It specifies CASSLGDRGRNTGELFF. The chain couples TRBV11-3 to TRBJ2-2, with 8 nucleotides matching TRBD1. Trimming cost V 3 bases and J 2 bases; bases outside gene matches: 8. The CDR3 consists of 17 residues. Germline CDR1 reads SGHNT; CDR2 reads YENEEA.

This chain joins TRBV10-1 and TRBJ2-1; tentatively, D is TRBD2 (7 bases). Per germline, CDR1 WNHNN and CDR2 SYGVQD (reference sequence). The V end was cut by 6 bases, the J end by 3 bases, with 21 bases between. The CDR3 consists of 17 residues. Here the CDR3 reads CASREGEGGCLYNEQFF. The CDR3 nucleotides read TGCGCCAGCAGGGAAGGGGAGGGGGGCTGCCTCTACAATGAGCAGTTCTTC.

The chain uses TRBV6-5 and TRBJ2-2; the match to TRBD1 covers 9 bases. J gave up 8 bases and V 1 base, and 5 bases lay outside the gene matches. Per the germline V gene, CDR1 is MNHEY and CDR2 is SVGAGI. This CDR3 has 15 residues. DNA of the CDR3: TGTGCCAGCAGTTACTTAGGGACAGGGTCGGGGGAGCTGTTTTTT. It translates to CASSYLGTGSGELFF.

The chain carries TRBV28 and TRBJ1-5, with 12 nucleotides matching TRBD1. Trimming cost V 4 bases and J 4 bases; bases outside gene matches: 8. Germline CDR1 and CDR2: MDHEN and SYDVKM. The length of the CDR3 is 17 residues. CDR3 sequence (DNA): TGTGCCAGCAGTTCTAACCGGGACAGGGGGCGGAATCAGCCCCAGCATTTT. This encodes CASSSNRDRGRNQPQHF. The variable domain in full, with the rest retrieved from reference TRBV28 and TRBJ1-5, is DVKVTQSSRYLVKRTGEKVFLECVQDMDHENMFWYRQDPGLGLRLIYFSYDVKMKEKGDIPEGYSVSREKKERFSLILESASTNQTSMYLCASSSNRDRGRNQPQHFGDGTRLSIL.

About this clone itself: The same CDR3 is also encoded by other DNA sequences in this sample. The J gene is TRBJ2-7, the V gene TRBV30; D might be TRBD1 (6 bases). With 4 bases removed from V and 4 bases from J, the gap between germline ends came to 11 bases. Germline assignment: CDR1 GTSNPN and CDR2 SVGIG (reference sequence). CDR3 length equals 12 residues. This CDR3 is CAWNRGGYEQYF. CDR3 bases: TGTGCCTGGAACAGAGGGGGATACGAGCAGTACTTC.

V and J are TRBV7-2 and TRBJ2-3, with D possibly TRBD2 on 6 matching bases. Looked up from germline, CDR1 is SGHTA and CDR2 is FQGNSA. The V end was cut by 5 bases, the J end by 5 bases, with 14 bases between. This CDR3 contains 14 residues. The CDR3 nucleotides are TGTGCCAGCAGCCGGAGACTAGGGCGAGATACGCAGTATTTT. Amino acids: CASSRRLGRDTQYF.

The J gene is TRBJ2-1, the V gene TRBV7-2, with TRBD1 matching over 7 bases. J lost 4 bases, V lost 10 bases, and 7 bases had no gene match. The CDR3 consists of 13 residues. Germline CDR1 is SGHTA and CDR2 is FQGNSA. CDR3 protein: CATHDRVYNEQFF. Written as DNA, the CDR3 is TGTGCCACCCACGACAGGGTTTACAATGAGCAGTTCTTC.

The V and J genes are TRBV5-1 and TRBJ2-5, with D perhaps TRBD2 (7 bases). Between the trimmed V and J ends, which lost 0 bases and 4 bases, there was a span of 10 bases. CDR1 and CDR2 from the germline V gene are SGHRS and YFSETQ. The CDR3 totals 14 residues. The CDR3 here is CASSLEGGTETQYF. The CDR3 DNA sequence: TGCGCCAGCAGCTTGGAGGGGGGGACAGAGACCCAGTACTTC.

Comment on this clone: At one boundary the junction diverges from the germline segment, which might be a read error. This rearrangement joins TRBV7-7 to TRBJ2-5; D uncertain. The CDR3 consists of 13 residues. Germline CDR1 reads SSHAT; CDR2 reads FNYEAQ (reference sequence). CDR3 protein: CASSLGVTETQYF. Written as DNA, the CDR3 is TGTGCTAGCAGCTTAGGCGTTACAGAGACCCAGTACTTC.

The CDR3 is CASSDGSGPYNEQFF. The CDR3 DNA sequence: TGTGCCAGCAGCGACGGTAGCGGACCTTACAATGAGCAGTTCTTC. V is TRBV13 and J is TRBJ2-1; a weak D match, TRBD2 (6 bases). This CDR3 region has 15 residues. Per the germline V gene, CDR1 is PRHDT and CDR2 is FYEKMQ (reference sequence). V was trimmed by 5 bases and J by 4 bases, leaving 15 bases between them.

The genes are TRBV2 and TRBJ2-1; perhaps TRBD1 as D (6 bases). V lost 1 base, J lost 7 bases, and 20 bases lay in between. CDR1 is SNHLY, CDR2 FYNNEI, per germline. The CDR3 is made up of 17 amino acids. The CDR3 DNA sequence: TGTGCCAGCAGTGAAGAAGGAATTGGGGGCCGAACAAATGAGCAGTTCTTC. Translating gives CASSEEGIGGRTNEQFF.

This rearrangement joins TRBV27 to TRBJ1-3; 9 bases are shared with TRBD1. Germline CDR1 reads MNHEY; CDR2 reads SMNVEV (reference sequence). V lost 5 bases, J lost 7 bases, and 6 bases stayed unmatched. CDR3 length: 14 residues. This CDR3 reads CASSPRQGGNTIYF. Written as DNA, the CDR3 is TGTGCCAGCAGTCCGAGACAGGGGGGTAACACCATATATTTT.

This chain joins TRBV7-9 and TRBJ2-7, with D possibly matching TRBD1 (5 bases). CDR1 and CDR2 (germline): SEHNR, FQNEAQ (reference sequence). This CDR3 comprises 13 residues. V was shortened by 5 bases and J by 6 bases, with 14 bases between the two germline ends. The CDR3 loop is CASSAQGLAEQYF. CDR3 nucleotides: TGTGCCAGCAGCGCTCAGGGTCTGGCCGAGCAGTACTTC.

The genes are TRBV12-1 and TRBJ1-1; the table's TRBD1 call for D was not verified on the DNA. TRBV12-1 is labeled a pseudogene. The CDR3 loop spans 9 amino acids. DNA of the CDR3: TGTGCCAGCAGCTTTGGGCAGGTCTTT. Protein product: CASSFGQVF.

The chain joins TRBV7-6 to TRBJ2-5, with TRBD2 identical over 9 bases. This CDR3 has 15 amino acids. Germline assignment: CDR1 SGHVS and CDR2 FNYEAQ. The junction had 9 bases not matched to a gene; V was cut back by 5 bases and J by 5 bases. CDR3 residues: CASSNVQRGAETQYF. CDR3 nucleotides: TGTGCCAGCAGCAATGTGCAGCGGGGGGCGGAGACCCAGTACTTC.

CDR3 amino acids: CATSRGQSETQYF. Here the CDR3 DNA reads TGTGCCACCAGCAGGGGACAGTCAGAGACCCAGTACTTC. The chain is built from TRBV15 and TRBJ2-5, with 7 bases identical to TRBD1. CDR1 is LNHNV and CDR2 is YYDKDF in the germline V gene (reference sequence). V lost 3 bases, J lost 4 bases, and 2 bases stayed unmatched. The CDR3 sequence is 13 residues long.

The rearrangement uses TRBV7-2 and TRBJ1-1; D is unresolved. The length of the CDR3 is 16 residues. Germline values: CDR1 SGHTA, CDR2 FQGNSA. V lost 2 bases to trimming and J lost 0 bases, with 13 bases between them. CDR3 DNA sequence: TGTGCCAGCAGCTTACAAGAGACACTGATGAACACTGAAGCTTTCTTT. Amino acids: CASSLQETLMNTEAFF.